A single sample gave rise to the 27 T cell receptor beta chains below, sequenced in a study of blood T cells in healthy people across ages. Using a J-beta primer mix together with a sample-barcoded 5' primer, a second PCR was run for about 6 to 11 cycles. From the 5' RACE reads, TCRdb called clonotypes with MiXCR, one entry per CDR3 protein. The data contain fewer than 1 million distinct CDR3 sequences, roughly 44% of them singletons. Sequences were obtained from blood. The receptors originated from a man between 60 and 75 years old in good health.

The chain uses TRBV6-6 and TRBJ1-1, with TRBD1 as a possible D gene (6 bases). The CDR3 loop spans 17 amino acids. Germline V gene sequence: CDR1 MNHNY, CDR2 SVGAGI (reference sequence). V was trimmed by 2 bases and J by 0 bases, leaving 16 bases between them. The CDR3 DNA follows: TGTGCCAGCAGTTACCCATTAACCGGGACACTGAACACTGAAGCTTTCTTT. Protein sequence: CASSYPLTGTLNTEAFF.

This clonotype has just a few counts. The chain links TRBV7-2 to TRBJ2-5, with D perhaps TRBD1 or TRBD2 (5 bases each). The CDR3 has 14 amino acids. V lost 6 bases to trimming and J lost 3 bases, with 14 bases between them. In germline, CDR1 is SGHTA, CDR2 FQGNSA. The CDR3 loop is CASRPRDGKETQYF. The CDR3 DNA follows: TGTGCCAGCAGACCCCGGGACGGGAAAGAGACCCAGTACTTC. Using reference TRBV7-2 and TRBJ2-5 for the parts outside the CDR3, the full variable domain is GAGVSQSPSNKVTEKGKDVELRCDPISGHTALYWYRQSLGQGLEFLIYFQGNSAPDKSGLPSDRFSAERTGGSVSTLTIQRTQQEDSAVYLCASRPRDGKETQYFGPGTRLLVL.

Details on this clonotype: At one boundary the junction diverges from the germline segment, which might be a read error. This rearrangement joins TRBV25-1 to TRBJ2-5; TRBD2 matches 7 bases. This CDR3 has 14 amino acids. Germline loops: CDR1 MGHDK, CDR2 SYGVNS. The CDR3 region has the DNA TGTGCCAGCAGTGACGGGGGGTACCAAGAGACCCGGTACTTC. Protein product: CASSDGGYQETRYF.

As regards this clonotype: A read error is possible here, since a much larger clone lies one base away. This sequence joins TRBV4-3 and TRBJ2-7; D gene uncertain. CDR3 length: 16 amino acids. Germline V lookup: CDR1 LGHNA, CDR2 YSLEER. V was trimmed by 0 bases and J by 7 bases, leaving 19 bases between them. CDR3 amino acids: CASSQDSRAFWNEQYF. The CDR3 DNA follows: TGCGCCAGCAGCCAAGACTCAAGGGCCTTCTGGAATGAGCAGTACTTC.

To note about this clonotype: Its ends do not fully match the called genes, so a read error is possible. The chain couples TRBV18 to TRBJ1-4, with D unclear. The CDR3 runs 14 residues. The V gene's germline CDR1 is KGHSH and CDR2 LQKENI. CDR3 in DNA: TGTGCCAGCTCACCACCAGCCGGGAATGAAAAGCTGTTTTTT. Translating it yields CASSPPAGNEKLFF.

The chain uses TRBV5-1 and TRBJ2-7, with 9 positions matching TRBD2. V gave up 4 bases and J gave up 2 bases; unmatched junction bases: 7. The CDR3 loop spans 15 amino acids. CDR1 and CDR2 from the germline V gene are SGHRS and YFSETQ. CDR3 DNA: TGCGCCAGCAGCCCCCGGCGGGGGGGGCCCTACGAGCAGTACTTC. Residues: CASSPRRGGPYEQYF.

Ten or more counts support this clonotype. This chain joins TRBV9 and TRBJ1-6; TRBD1 matches 7 bases. Germline V CDR1 and CDR2: SGDLS, YYNGEE. Trimming removed 3 bases from V and 8 bases from J; junction bases left unmatched: 11. This CDR3 has 16 amino acids. The CDR3 sequence: CASSGGNRGTYSPLHF. For the CDR3, the DNA is TGTGCCAGCAGCGGTGGTAACAGGGGTACCTATTCACCCCTCCACTTT. Based on the CDR3 plus reference TRBV9 and TRBJ1-6, the full variable domain is DSGVTQTPKHLITATGQRVTLRCSPRSGDLSVYWYQQSLDQGLQFLIQYYNGEERAKGNILERFSAQQFPDLHSELNLSSLELGDSALYFCASSGGNRGTYSPLHFGNGTRLTVT.

As to this clonotype: A read error is possible here, since a much larger clone lies one base away. The CDR3: CDISDGTFGAYEQYF. CDR3 sequence (DNA): TGTGACATCAGTGATGGGACATTCGGGGCCTACGAGCAGTACTTC. The rearrangement joins TRBV10-3 to TRBJ2-5; a weak D match, TRBD1 (6 bases). With the DNA end fitting TRBJ2-7 better, the J assignment may be wrong. CDR3 length equals 15 residues. CDR1 is ENHRY, CDR2 SYGVKD, per germline.

This clonotype was counted between two and nine times. The chain links TRBV20-1 to TRBJ1-2, with TRBD1 matching over 7 bases. V was pared by 1 base and J by 4 bases, with 6 bases of the junction left unmatched. The V gene's germline CDR1 is DFQATT and CDR2 SNEGSKA (reference sequence). The CDR3 is 14 amino acids. Written as DNA, the CDR3 is TGCAGTGCTAGAGGGACAGGTAGCTCCTATGGCTACACCTTC. It specifies CSARGTGSSYGYTF.

As concerns this clonotype: A read error is likely, as this CDR3 ends without the conserved phenylalanine or tryptophan. The gene calls are TRBV12-3 or TRBV12-4 and TRBJ2-3; D is uncertain. Deletions cut 5 bases from V and 2 bases from J, with 11 bases between. This CDR3 spans 14 amino acids. The CDR3 DNA sequence: TGTGCCAGCAGTCGTGAGGCCCTCACAGATACGCAGTATTCT. Residues: CASSREALTDTQYS.

CDR3 DNA: TGTGCCAGCACCCAGGGACGGAGCTATGGCTACACCTTC. Its translation: CASTQGRSYGYTF. The V gene is TRBV6-2 or TRBV6-3, the J gene TRBJ1-2, with a tentative D call TRBD1 (5 bases). From germline, CDR1 is MNHEY and CDR2 SVGEGT. Trimming removed 7 bases from V and 4 bases from J, with 13 bases in between. The CDR3 is made up of 13 amino acids.

The rearrangement links TRBV6-5 to TRBJ1-1; no firm D call. Trimming took 2 bases from V and 2 from J, leaving 12 bases between them. The CDR3 extends over 15 amino acids. Germline CDR1 MNHEY, CDR2 SVGAGI. CDR3 in amino acids: CASSYRRAQNTEAFF. CDR3 bases: TGTGCCAGCAGTTACCGAAGGGCTCAAAACACTGAAGCTTTCTTT.

The chain couples TRBV20-1 to TRBJ2-1; 7 bases are shared with TRBD1. Germline V gene lookup returns CDR1 DFQATT and CDR2 SNEGSKA (reference sequence). V dropped 6 bases and J dropped 6; count of bases not matched to a gene: 8. The CDR3 is made up of 13 amino acids. CDR3 sequence: CSAGGSLLNEQFF. As DNA, the CDR3 is TGCAGTGCAGGGGGCAGTCTCCTCAATGAGCAGTTCTTC.

This clonotype was counted at least ten times. V usage is TRBV10-3 and J usage is TRBJ1-5, with D possibly matching TRBD1 (5 bases). Trimming removed 1 base from V and 9 bases from J, with 16 bases in between. This CDR3 is 15 amino acids long. The germline V gene encodes CDR1 ENHRY and CDR2 SYGVKD. DNA for the CDR3: TGTGCCATCAGTGAGTACCACAGGTCCAAGCGGCCCCAGCATTTT. Protein sequence: CAISEYHRSKRPQHF.

In its sample, this clonotype was seen a few times. The DNA for the CDR3 is TGTGCCATAGGACAGCCTGGGGCCTACGAGCAGTACTTC. Its protein is CAIGQPGAYEQYF. V is TRBV10-3 and J is TRBJ2-7; the D gene is possibly TRBD1 (6 bases). Deletions cut 9 bases from V and 2 bases from J, with 14 bases between. Looked up from germline, CDR1 is ENHRY and CDR2 is SYGVKD. This CDR3 spans 13 amino acids.

The table lists this clonotype with a few counts. The genes are TRBV3-1 and TRBJ2-7, with D possibly being TRBD2 (5 bases). The germline V gene has CDR1 LGHDT and CDR2 YNNKEL (reference sequence). The V gene lost 1 base and the J gene lost 6 bases, with 13 bases spanning the gap. CDR3 size: 14 residues. This CDR3 reads CASSQASQEGEQYF. The CDR3 nucleotides read TGTGCCAGCAGCCAAGCGAGTCAAGAGGGCGAGCAGTACTTC.

This sequence joins TRBV6-5 and TRBJ2-1; weak D call: TRBD1 (5 bases). CDR3 length: 16 residues. V was clipped by 5 bases and J by 9 bases, with 23 bases between them. Germline V gene data show CDR1 as MNHEY and CDR2 as SVGAGI. The CDR3 protein is CASSPLRGRVDGEQFF. The CDR3 bases are TGTGCCAGCAGTCCGCTACGTGGCAGGGTGGACGGTGAGCAGTTCTTC.

This clonotype was observed a few times. The V and J genes are TRBV5-5 and TRBJ2-7, with 9 bases that match TRBD1. The V gene end was trimmed by 9 bases and the J gene end by 3 bases; junction bases not matched to a gene: 13. Germline V lookup: CDR1 SGHKS, CDR2 YYEKEE (reference sequence). The CDR3 sequence is 15 residues long. The CDR3 nucleotides read TGTGCCACAGGAAATGATCCGGGACAGGGCTACGAGCAGTACTTC. It is translated as CATGNDPGQGYEQYF.

The genes are TRBV15 and TRBJ2-7; TRBD1 is a possible D gene (6 bases). CDR3 length: 13 residues. V lost 3 bases and J 3 bases, leaving 9 bases between the germline ends. Germline CDR1 reads LNHNV; CDR2 reads YYDKDF (reference sequence). The chain's CDR3 is CATSRDRNYEQYF. CDR3 nucleotide sequence: TGTGCCACCAGCAGGGACAGAAACTACGAGCAGTACTTC.

The rearrangement uses TRBV3-1 and TRBJ1-6; D might be TRBD1 (6 bases). With 10 bases removed from V and 7 bases from J, the gap between germline ends came to 17 bases. The CDR3 contains 14 residues. CDR1 and CDR2 (germline): LGHDT, YNNKEL (reference sequence). CDR3 loop: CATTQGTENSPLHF. As DNA, the CDR3 is TGTGCCACCACGCAGGGGACGGAAAATTCACCCCTCCACTTT. The full variable domain, rest sourced from reference TRBV3-1 and TRBJ1-6, is DTAVSQTPKYLVTQMGNDKSIKCEQNLGHDTMYWYKQDSKKFLKIMFSYNNKELIINETVPNRFSPKSPDKAHLNLHINSLELGDSAVYFCATTQGTENSPLHFGNGTRLTVT.

V gene TRBV9 combines with J gene TRBJ2-7, with 8 bases matching TRBD1. The CDR3 length is 16 residues. Germline CDR1 SGDLS, CDR2 YYNGEE. J lost 2 bases, V lost 4 bases, and 11 bases had no gene match. CDR3 amino acids: CASSQGAGQGTYEQYF. The CDR3, as DNA: TGTGCCAGCAGCCAAGGAGCCGGACAGGGTACCTACGAGCAGTACTTC. The whole variable domain, filled in from reference TRBV9 and TRBJ2-7, reads DSGVTQTPKHLITATGQRVTLRCSPRSGDLSVYWYQQSLDQGLQFLIQYYNGEERAKGNILERFSAQQFPDLHSELNLSSLELGDSALYFCASSQGAGQGTYEQYFGPGTRLTVT.

This clonotype was counted a few times. J is TRBJ2-5 and V is TRBV7-8, with D perhaps matching TRBD1 (5 bases). V was trimmed by 2 bases and J by 11 bases, leaving 9 bases between them. The CDR3 spans 11 residues. Germline loops: CDR1 SGHVS, CDR2 FQNEAQ. This chain's CDR3 is CASSLSRQQYF. CDR3 sequence (DNA): TGTGCCAGCAGCTTATCCCGACAGCAGTACTTC.

The rearrangement links TRBV20-1 to TRBJ2-1, with 11 bases matching TRBD2. The CDR3 extends over 15 amino acids. Germline V gives CDR1 DFQATT, CDR2 SNEGSKA (reference sequence). Trimming at V came to 5 bases and at J to 5 bases, leaving 8 bases not matched to a gene. The CDR3 reads CSADIAGGGDNEQFF. The DNA of the CDR3 is TGCAGTGCTGATATAGCGGGGGGGGGTGACAATGAGCAGTTCTTC.

V usage is TRBV5-6 and J usage is TRBJ2-1; D gene unclear. Germline V gene data show CDR1 as SGHDT and CDR2 as YYEEEE. V lost 1 base and J lost 1, with 12 bases in between. The CDR3 has 16 amino acids. In nucleotides, the CDR3 is TGTGCCAGCAGCTTGACTTTCACCCCATCCTACAATGAGCAGTTCTTC. It codes for CASSLTFTPSYNEQFF.

Concerning this clonotype itself: The conserved phenylalanine or tryptophan normally closing the CDR3 is absent here, so this likely arose from a read error. This chain uses TRBV4-3 with TRBJ2-1; D possibly corresponds to TRBD2 (6 bases). Germline loops: CDR1 LGHNA, CDR2 YSLEER. V lost 2 bases and J lost 0, with 14 bases in between. The CDR3 has 17 amino acids. The CDR3 region has the DNA TGCGCCAGCAGCCAATACACGGGGGAAGGCTCCTACAATGAGCAGTTCTCC. Its translation is CASSQYTGEGSYNEQFS.

This clonotype was observed a handful of times. The chain is built from TRBV6-6 and TRBJ1-2, with 7 bases lining up with TRBD1. Germline V gene data show CDR1 as MNHNY and CDR2 as SVGAGI (reference sequence). This CDR3 region has 13 residues. The V gene end was trimmed by 5 bases and the J gene end by 8 bases; junction bases not matched to a gene: 8. For the CDR3, the DNA is TGTGCCAGCAGTGACGAGGGGGCGTGGGGCTACACCTTC. Encoded protein: CASSDEGAWGYTF.

This clonotype was counted ten times or more. The V gene is TRBV20-1, the J gene TRBJ1-6, with 9 positions matching TRBD1. The length of the CDR3 is 13 residues. The junction had 2 bases not matched to a gene; V was cut back by 2 bases and J by 9 bases. Germline CDR1 and CDR2: DFQATT and SNEGSKA (reference sequence). The CDR3 reads CSARTGGSSPLHF. DNA of the CDR3: TGCAGTGCTAGAACAGGGGGCTCTTCACCCCTCCACTTT.